These 8 T cell receptor beta chains were sequenced from one sample in a study of blood T cell repertoires in COVID-19 (dated by TCRdb to 2020 to 2021). The method behind the library was the immunoSEQ multiplex PCR assay. TCRdb re-hosts the immuneACCESS table, in-frame sequences only. Its copies lack some clones; in the studies checked, an unresolved V gene accounts for under half of them, and the cause for the rest is not known. This sample has 200,000 to 300,000 clones in its table, and roughly nine tenths of those were observed once. Of the sample, around 2.4% falls within the top ten clones. Input material: PBMCs or T cells enriched from blood (not recorded which). Receptors originate from a young woman who had recovered from COVID-19.

The rearrangement joins TRBV19 to TRBJ1-6; no reliable D call. Germline V gives CDR1 LNHDA, CDR2 SQIVND (reference sequence). CDR3 length equals 15 residues. Trimming pared 9 bases from V and 0 bases from J, leaving 12 bases between. DNA of the CDR3: TGTGCCAGCCAGGCACTGAGCTCCTATAATTCACCCCTCCACTTT. It specifies CASQALSSYNSPLHF.

This rearrangement joins TRBV5-1 to TRBJ1-1; D gene uncertain. Per germline, CDR1 SGHRS and CDR2 YFSETQ. Between the trimmed V and J ends, which lost 5 bases and 1 base, there was a span of 15 bases. The CDR3 runs to 15 residues. Here the CDR3 DNA reads TGCGCCAGCAGTAGGACTTCCCTGGGGAACACTGAAGCTTTCTTT. Translating gives CASSRTSLGNTEAFF.

The chain carries TRBV4-1 and TRBJ2-7; a possible D gene is TRBD2 (7 bases). The CDR3 spans 16 residues. Germline V lookup: CDR1 MGHRA, CDR2 YSYEKL. V lost 0 bases, J lost 4 bases, and 16 bases lay in between. The CDR3: CASSQDWRGGRYEQYF. CDR3 sequence (DNA): TGCGCCAGCAGCCAAGATTGGAGGGGGGGCCGTTACGAGCAGTACTTC.

CDR3 nucleotides: TGCAGCGTTGATAGCAGGGCTGGAAACACCATATATTTT. It is translated as CSVDSRAGNTIYF. This sequence joins TRBV29-1 and TRBJ1-3, with D maybe TRBD1 (5 bases). From germline, CDR1 is SQVTM and CDR2 ANQGSEA. Trimming took 3 bases from V and 2 from J, leaving 8 bases between them. CDR3 length equals 13 residues.

The rearrangement uses TRBV19 and TRBJ2-7, with D uncertain. The germline V gene has CDR1 LNHDA and CDR2 SQIVND (reference sequence). Trimming cost V 1 base and J 3 bases, with 7 bases left between them. This CDR3 comprises 13 residues. The CDR3, as DNA: TGTGCCAGTAGTATAGCCAGGAACTACGAGCAGTACTTC. Its protein is CASSIARNYEQYF.

This rearrangement joins TRBV11-2 to TRBJ1-5; unclear D gene. From germline, CDR1 is SGHAT and CDR2 FQNNGV. The CDR3 has 11 residues. V shed 7 bases and J shed 9 bases, with 10 bases lying between them. The CDR3 nucleotides read TGTGCCAGCACGGGGTCGGGGCCCCAGCATTTT. It codes for CASTGSGPQHF.

The V gene is TRBV29-1, the J gene TRBJ2-3; the match to TRBD2 covers 9 bases. The CDR3 runs 15 residues. The V and J ends lost 2 bases and 0 bases, in that order; junction bases with no gene match: 3. Germline V gene sequence: CDR1 SQVTM, CDR2 ANQGSEA. DNA of the CDR3: TGCAGCGTTGAATCTACTAGCGGGAGCACAGATACGCAGTATTTT. Translated, it gives CSVESTSGSTDTQYF.

The chain employs TRBV27 and TRBJ2-2; D is undetermined. Per the germline V gene, CDR1 is MNHEY and CDR2 is SMNVEV (reference sequence). This CDR3 region has 12 residues. The V end lost 5 bases, the J end lost 6 bases, and 7 bases lay between the germline ends. DNA for the CDR3: TGTGCCAGCAGTCCCGGGTCCGGGGAGCTGTTTTTT. This sequence encodes CASSPGSGELFF.